This entry lists 6 T cell receptor beta chains sequenced from one sample in a study of T cells in Graves' hyperthyroidism and ophthalmopathy. What was amplified from RNA transcripts were TCR beta CDR3 regions. The HTBI set primed first-round TCR CDR3 RT-PCR. TCRdb fed the multiplex PCR reads into MiXCR, producing one record per CDR3 protein. The sample records a few hundred thousand distinct CDR3 sequences, roughly an eighth being singletons. The sample was blood. These receptors were obtained from a woman aged 18-29 years with Graves' hyperthyroidism.

This clonotype was detected a few times. This rearrangement joins TRBV27 to TRBJ2-1, with D possibly being TRBD1 (5 bases). CDR3 size: 13 residues. CDR1 MNHEY and CDR2 SMNVEV come from the germline V gene (reference sequence). The ends were cut back, 6 bases at V and 9 bases at J, with 15 bases in the middle. CDR3 nucleotide sequence: TGTGCCAGCAGCTTTTCCAGGGTTTCTGAGCAGTTCTTC. It yields the protein CASSFSRVSEQFF.

At least ten counts were recorded for this clonotype. The chain recombines TRBV6-1 with TRBJ1-5; TRBD1 aligns across 10 bases. This CDR3 comprises 14 residues. Unmatched junction bases numbered 2, after V lost 5 bases and J lost 4 bases. Germline CDR1 MNHNS, CDR2 SASEGT. The CDR3 DNA follows: TGTGCCAGCAGTCAGGACAGGGGGAATCAGCCCCAGCATTTT. Residues: CASSQDRGNQPQHF.

The rearrangement joins TRBV3-1 to TRBJ1-1; D is undetermined. CDR1 LGHDT and CDR2 YNNKEL come from the germline V gene (reference sequence). V lost 1 base to trimming and J lost 4 bases, with 4 bases between them. There are 12 residues in the CDR3. CDR3 region: CASSQALTEAFF. CDR3 nucleotide sequence: TGTGCCAGCAGCCAAGCTCTCACTGAAGCTTTCTTT.

This clonotype was recorded many times. The chain uses TRBV18 and TRBJ2-7; D is unresolved. In germline, CDR1 is KGHSH, CDR2 LQKENI. V lost 6 bases and J 0 bases, leaving 6 bases between the germline ends. CDR3 length equals 12 residues. CDR3 DNA: TGTGCCAGCTCCCCTGCCTCCTACGAGCAGTACTTC. This sequence encodes CASSPASYEQYF.

This clonotype was seen a handful of times. This chain links TRBV7-3 with TRBJ2-1; D is perhaps TRBD2 (6 bases). V lost 1 base and J lost 3, with 16 bases in between. Germline values: CDR1 SGHTA, CDR2 FQGTGA. There are 17 residues in the CDR3. CDR3 nucleotide sequence: TGTGCCAGCAGCTTAAAAGGTGCGGGATCCTTCTACAATGAGCAGTTCTTC. It yields the protein CASSLKGAGSFYNEQFF.

Ten or more counts support this clonotype. The chain carries TRBV2 and TRBJ1-1, with 7 bases aligning to TRBD1. The J segment lost 5 bases and the V segment lost 6 bases, leaving 12 bases of the junction unmatched. This CDR3 is built from 15 residues. Germline V gene lookup returns CDR1 SNHLY and CDR2 FYNNEI. The CDR3 protein is CASRVGQAGRTEAFF. The CDR3 DNA is TGTGCCAGCAGGGTAGGACAGGCGGGAAGGACTGAAGCTTTCTTT.